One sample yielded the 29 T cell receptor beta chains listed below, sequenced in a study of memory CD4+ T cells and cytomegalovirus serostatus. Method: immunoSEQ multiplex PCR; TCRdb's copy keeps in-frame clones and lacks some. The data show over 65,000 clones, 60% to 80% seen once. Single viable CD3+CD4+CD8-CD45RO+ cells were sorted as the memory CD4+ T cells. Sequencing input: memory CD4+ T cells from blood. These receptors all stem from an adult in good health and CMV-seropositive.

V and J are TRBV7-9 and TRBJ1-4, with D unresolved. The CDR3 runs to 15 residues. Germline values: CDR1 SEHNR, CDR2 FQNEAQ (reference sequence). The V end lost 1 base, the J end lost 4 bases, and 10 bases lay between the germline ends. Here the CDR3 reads CASSLGAAGNEKLFF. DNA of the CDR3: TGTGCCAGCAGCTTAGGGGCGGCGGGTAATGAAAAACTGTTTTTT.

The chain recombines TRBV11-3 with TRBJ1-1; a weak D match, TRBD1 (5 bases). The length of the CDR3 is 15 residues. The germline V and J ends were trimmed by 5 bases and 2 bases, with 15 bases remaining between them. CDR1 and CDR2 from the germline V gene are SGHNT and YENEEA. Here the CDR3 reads CASSPLGLLNTEAFF. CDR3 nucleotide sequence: TGTGCCAGCAGCCCCCTGGGACTCCTAAACACTGAAGCTTTCTTT.

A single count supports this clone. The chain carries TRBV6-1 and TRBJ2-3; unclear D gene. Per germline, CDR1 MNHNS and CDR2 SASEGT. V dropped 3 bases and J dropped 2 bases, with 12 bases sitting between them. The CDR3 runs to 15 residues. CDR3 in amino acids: CASSDPGSFTDTQYF. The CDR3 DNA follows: TGTGCCAGCAGTGACCCTGGCAGCTTCACAGATACGCAGTATTTT.

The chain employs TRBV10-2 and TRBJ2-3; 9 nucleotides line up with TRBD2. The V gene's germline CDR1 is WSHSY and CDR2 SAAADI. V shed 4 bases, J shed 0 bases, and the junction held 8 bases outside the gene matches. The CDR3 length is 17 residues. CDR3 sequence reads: CASSGASGASSTDTQYF. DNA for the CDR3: TGCGCCAGCAGTGGTGCTAGCGGGGCCTCTAGCACAGATACGCAGTATTTT.

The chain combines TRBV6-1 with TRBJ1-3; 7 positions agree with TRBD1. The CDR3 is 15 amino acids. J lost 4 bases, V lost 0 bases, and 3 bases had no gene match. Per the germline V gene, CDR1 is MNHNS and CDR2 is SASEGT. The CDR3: CASSEAATGGNTIYF. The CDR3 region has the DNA TGTGCCAGCAGTGAAGCGGCGACAGGGGGAAACACCATATATTTT.

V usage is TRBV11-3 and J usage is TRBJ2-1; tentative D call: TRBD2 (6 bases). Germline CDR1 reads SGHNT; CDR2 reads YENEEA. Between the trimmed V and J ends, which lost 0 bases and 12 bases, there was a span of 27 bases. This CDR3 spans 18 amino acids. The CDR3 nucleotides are TGTGCCAGCAGCTTAGATTGGGAACGTGGACGGGGGTACGGGTCGCAGTTCTTC. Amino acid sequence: CASSLDWERGRGYGSQFF.

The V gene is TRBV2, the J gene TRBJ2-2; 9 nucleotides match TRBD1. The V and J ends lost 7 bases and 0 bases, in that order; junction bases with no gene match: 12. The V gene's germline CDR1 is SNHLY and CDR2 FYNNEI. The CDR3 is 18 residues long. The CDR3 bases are TGTGCCAGCAACAGGGGGCGGCAGGGGCCCGCGAACACCGGGGAGCTGTTTTTT. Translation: CASNRGRQGPANTGELFF.

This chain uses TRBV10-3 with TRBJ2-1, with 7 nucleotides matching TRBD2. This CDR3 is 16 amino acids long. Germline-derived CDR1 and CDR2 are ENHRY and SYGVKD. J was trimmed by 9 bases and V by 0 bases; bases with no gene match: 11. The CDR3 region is CAISESGGGPSGEQFF. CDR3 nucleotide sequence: TGTGCCATCAGTGAGTCTGGGGGAGGGCCGTCTGGTGAGCAGTTCTTC.

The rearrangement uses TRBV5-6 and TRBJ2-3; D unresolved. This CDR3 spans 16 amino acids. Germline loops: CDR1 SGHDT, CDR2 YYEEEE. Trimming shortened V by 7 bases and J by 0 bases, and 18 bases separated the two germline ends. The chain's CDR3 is CASEKGGRSSTDTQYF. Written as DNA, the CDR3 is TGTGCCAGCGAAAAGGGCGGCCGGAGTAGCACAGATACGCAGTATTTT.

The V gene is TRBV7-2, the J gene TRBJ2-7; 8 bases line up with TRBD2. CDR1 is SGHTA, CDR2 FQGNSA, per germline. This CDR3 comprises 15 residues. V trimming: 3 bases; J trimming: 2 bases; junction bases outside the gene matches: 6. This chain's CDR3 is CASSLNSGNPYEQYV. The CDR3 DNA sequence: TGTGCCAGCAGCTTGAATAGCGGGAATCCCTACGAGCAGTACGTC.

CDR3 protein: CAWSVAGGLDEQYF. The CDR3 DNA is TGTGCCTGGAGTGTTGCGGGGGGGCTCGATGAGCAGTACTTC. This chain uses TRBV30 with TRBJ2-7; 9 positions match TRBD2. V lost 0 bases, J lost 7 bases, and 7 bases stayed unmatched. Germline V gives CDR1 GTSNPN, CDR2 SVGIG (reference sequence). The CDR3 loop spans 14 amino acids.

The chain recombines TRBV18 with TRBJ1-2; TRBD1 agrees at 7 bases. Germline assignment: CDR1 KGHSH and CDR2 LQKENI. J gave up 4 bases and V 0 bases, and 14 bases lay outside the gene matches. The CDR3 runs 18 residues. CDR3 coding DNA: TGTGCCAGCTCACCACCGTCCCTGAACAGGGGTTCTAGCTATGGCTACACCTTC. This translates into CASSPPSLNRGSSYGYTF.

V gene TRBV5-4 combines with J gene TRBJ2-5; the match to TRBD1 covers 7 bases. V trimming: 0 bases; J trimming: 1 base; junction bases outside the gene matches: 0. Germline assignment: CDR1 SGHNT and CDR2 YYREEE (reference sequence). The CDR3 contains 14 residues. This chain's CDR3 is CASSLDRGQETQYF. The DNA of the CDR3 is TGTGCCAGCAGCTTGGACAGGGGCCAAGAGACCCAGTACTTC. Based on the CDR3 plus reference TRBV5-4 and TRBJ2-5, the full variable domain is ETGVTQSPTHLIKTRGQQVTLRCSSQSGHNTVSWYQQALGQGPQFIFQYYREEENGRGNFPPRFSGLQFPNYSSELNVNALELDDSALYLCASSLDRGQETQYFGPGTRLLVL.

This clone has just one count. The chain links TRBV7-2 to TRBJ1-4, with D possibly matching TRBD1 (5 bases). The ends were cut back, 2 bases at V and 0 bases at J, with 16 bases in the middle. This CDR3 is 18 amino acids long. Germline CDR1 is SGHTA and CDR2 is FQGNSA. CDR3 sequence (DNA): TGTGCCAGCAGCTTAAGGGCAGGGCGGAGGTCAACTAATGAAAAACTGTTTTTT. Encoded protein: CASSLRAGRRSTNEKLFF.

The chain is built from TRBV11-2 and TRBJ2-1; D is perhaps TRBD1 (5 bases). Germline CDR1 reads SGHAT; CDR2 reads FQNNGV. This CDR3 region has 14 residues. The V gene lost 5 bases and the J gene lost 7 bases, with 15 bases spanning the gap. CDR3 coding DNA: TGTGCCAGCAGCCGCAGTCAGGGATGGAATGAGCAGTTCTTC. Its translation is CASSRSQGWNEQFF.

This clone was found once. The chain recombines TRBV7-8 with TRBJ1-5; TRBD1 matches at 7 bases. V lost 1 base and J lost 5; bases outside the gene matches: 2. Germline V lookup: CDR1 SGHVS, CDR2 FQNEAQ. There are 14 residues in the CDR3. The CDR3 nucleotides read TGTGCCAGCAGCTTAGGGGACAGTGATCAGCCCCAGCATTTT. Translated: CASSLGDSDQPQHF.

The DNA of the CDR3 is TGTGCCAGCAGTAAGGACACCGGGGAGCTGTTTTTT. It encodes CASSKDTGELFF. The J gene is TRBJ2-2, the V gene TRBV2; no clear D. Germline CDR1 reads SNHLY; CDR2 reads FYNNEI. This CDR3 has 12 amino acids. V lost 5 bases, J lost 3 bases, and 4 bases lay in between.

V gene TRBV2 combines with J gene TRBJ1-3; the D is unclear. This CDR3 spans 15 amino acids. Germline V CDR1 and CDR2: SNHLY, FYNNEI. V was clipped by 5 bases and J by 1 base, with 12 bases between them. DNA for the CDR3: TGTGCCAGCAGTCCAACCAGGTCGTCTGGAAACACCATATATTTT. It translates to CASSPTRSSGNTIYF.

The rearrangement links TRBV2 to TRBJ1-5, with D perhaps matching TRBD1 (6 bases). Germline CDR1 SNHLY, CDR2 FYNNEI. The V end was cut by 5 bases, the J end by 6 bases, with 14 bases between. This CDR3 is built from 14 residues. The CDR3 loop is CASSPGGRGQPQHF. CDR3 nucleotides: TGTGCCAGCAGTCCAGGAGGCAGGGGTCAGCCCCAGCATTTT.

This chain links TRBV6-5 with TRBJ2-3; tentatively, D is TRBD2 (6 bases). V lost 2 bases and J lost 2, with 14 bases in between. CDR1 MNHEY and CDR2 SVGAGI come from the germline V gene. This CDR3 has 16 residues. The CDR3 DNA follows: TGTGCCAGCAGTTACAGGCTAGCGAGGGCCACAGATACGCAGTATTTT. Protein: CASSYRLARATDTQYF.

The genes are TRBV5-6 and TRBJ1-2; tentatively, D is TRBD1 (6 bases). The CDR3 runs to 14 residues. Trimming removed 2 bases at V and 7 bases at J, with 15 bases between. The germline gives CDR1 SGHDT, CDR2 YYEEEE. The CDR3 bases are TGTGCCAGCAGCTTTCCCCCCAGGGGCGTTGGCTACACCTTC. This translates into CASSFPPRGVGYTF.

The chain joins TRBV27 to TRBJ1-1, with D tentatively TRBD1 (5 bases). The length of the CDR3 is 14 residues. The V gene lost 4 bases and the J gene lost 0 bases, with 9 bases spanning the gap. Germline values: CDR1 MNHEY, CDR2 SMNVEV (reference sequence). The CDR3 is CASSSQVLNTEAFF. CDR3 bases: TGTGCCAGCAGTTCACAGGTCCTGAACACTGAAGCTTTCTTT.

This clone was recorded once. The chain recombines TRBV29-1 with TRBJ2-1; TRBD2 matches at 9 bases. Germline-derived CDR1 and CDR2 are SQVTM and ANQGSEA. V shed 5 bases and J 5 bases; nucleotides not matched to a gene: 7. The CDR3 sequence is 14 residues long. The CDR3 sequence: CSVRDSGGNNEQFF. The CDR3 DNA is TGCAGCGTTAGAGATAGCGGGGGAAACAATGAGCAGTTCTTC.

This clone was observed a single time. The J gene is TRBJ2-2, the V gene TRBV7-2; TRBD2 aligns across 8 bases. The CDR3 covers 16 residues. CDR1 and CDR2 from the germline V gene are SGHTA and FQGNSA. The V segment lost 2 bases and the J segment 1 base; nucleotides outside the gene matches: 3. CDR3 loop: CASSLMAGGNTGELFF. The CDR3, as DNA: TGTGCCAGCAGCTTAATGGCGGGGGGGAACACCGGGGAGCTGTTTTTT.

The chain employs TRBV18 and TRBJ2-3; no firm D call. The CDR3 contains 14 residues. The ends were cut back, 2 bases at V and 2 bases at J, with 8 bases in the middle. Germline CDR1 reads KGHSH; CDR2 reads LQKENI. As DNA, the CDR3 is TGTGCCAGCTCACCAGAAACTCTCACAGATACGCAGTATTTT. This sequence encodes CASSPETLTDTQYF.

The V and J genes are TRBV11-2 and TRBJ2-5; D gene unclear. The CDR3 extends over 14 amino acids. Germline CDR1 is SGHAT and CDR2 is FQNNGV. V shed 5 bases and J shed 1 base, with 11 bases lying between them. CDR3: CASSPTVTQETQYF. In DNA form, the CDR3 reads TGTGCCAGCAGCCCCACAGTAACCCAAGAGACCCAGTACTTC.

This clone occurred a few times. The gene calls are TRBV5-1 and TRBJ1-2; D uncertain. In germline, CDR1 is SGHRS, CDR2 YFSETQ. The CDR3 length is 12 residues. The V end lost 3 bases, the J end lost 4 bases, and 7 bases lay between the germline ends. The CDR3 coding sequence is TGCGCCAGCAGCTCGGAAGGCTATGGCTACACCTTC. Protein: CASSSEGYGYTF.

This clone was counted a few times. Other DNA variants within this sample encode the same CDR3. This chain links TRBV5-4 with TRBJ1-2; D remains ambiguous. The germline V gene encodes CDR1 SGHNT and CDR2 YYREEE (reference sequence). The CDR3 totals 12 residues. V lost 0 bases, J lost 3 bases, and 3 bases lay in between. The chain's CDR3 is CASSLDDYGYTF. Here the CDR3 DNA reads TGTGCCAGCAGCTTGGACGACTATGGCTACACCTTC.

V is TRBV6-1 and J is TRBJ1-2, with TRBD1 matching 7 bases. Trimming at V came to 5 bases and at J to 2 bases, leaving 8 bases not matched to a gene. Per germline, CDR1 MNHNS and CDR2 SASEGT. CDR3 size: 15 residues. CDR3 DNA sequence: TGTGCCAGCAGTCTCAAAGTGACAGGGAACTATGGCTACACCTTC. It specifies CASSLKVTGNYGYTF.